A selection of T cell receptor beta chains follows, all from one sample in a study of response to subunit inactivated influenza vaccine. Using its own MiXCR run on the RT-PCR reads, TCRdb lists one record per CDR3 protein. Here the sample spans about 520,000 distinct CDR3 sequences, roughly 27% being singletons. The sample here was CD4+ T cells sorted from PBMCs, taken about 5 days after vaccination. These receptor sequences come from a man aged 45-60 years who received an inactivated influenza vaccine. CDR3s include the opening cysteine and the closing phenylalanine or tryptophan. Each record gives: D gene, CDR3 length, J gene, V gene, CDR3 protein. D genes are given only for firm matches.

TRBD1,14,TRBJ1-2,TRBV5-1,CASSVRQGANGYTF
TRBD2,17,TRBJ2-1,TRBV4-3,CASSQDMVAGDRYEQFF
TRBD1,15,TRBJ2-3,TRBV11-2,CASSPGTGLGDTQYF
NA,12,TRBJ1-6,TRBV12-3/TRBV12-4,CASSLTSSPLHF
NA,16,TRBJ1-2,TRBV4-3,CASSQVAGAFNYGYTF
NA,14,TRBJ2-1,TRBV20-1,CSARGTSSYNEQFF
NA,13,TRBJ1-2,TRBV11-2,CASSLGHRYGYTF
TRBD2,15,TRBJ2-3,TRBV20-1,CSAREGLAIADTQYF
TRBD2,15,TRBJ2-3,TRBV25-1,CASSDPSGVTDTQYF
NA,10,TRBJ1-1,TRBV29-1,CSGMNTEAFF
TRBD2,14,TRBJ2-1,TRBV20-1,CSARSGGAFGEQFF
NA,14,TRBJ2-7,TRBV5-1,CASRSRGALGEQYF
NA,11,TRBJ2-1,TRBV15,CATSNGEEGFF
TRBD1,16,TRBJ2-7,TRBV4-3,CASSQHPRTGGYEQYF
NA,13,TRBJ1-1,TRBV12-3/TRBV12-4,CASSLWPGIEAFF
NA,14,TRBJ2-7,TRBV6-2/TRBV6-3,CASSRASSSYEQYF
NA,12,TRBJ1-1,TRBV7-2,CASSRGGVEAFF
NA,15,TRBJ2-2,TRBV10-3,CASGDSGTVQGELFF
NA,15,TRBJ1-2,TRBV20-1,CSARDRMWGNYGYTF